This T cell receptor beta chain was sequenced for a study of metastatic and nonmetastatic thyroid tumors. Study-level information: Across blood and tumor or nodule tissue, repertoires from malignant and benign thyroid patients were compared with one another.

Whole-study findings and limits: Malignant thyroid tumors reportedly exceeded benign nodules significantly in TCR beta diversity, with the difference appearing in blood and tumor.

In the original workflow: Built for papillary thyroid cancer, a distant-metastasis classifier drew on CDR3 differences across clinicopathological groups. TCRdb redid the clone calls on the PCR reads using MiXCR. Clone size and V and J calls follow TCRdb, not the original study. The repertoire has roughly 70,000 clones, roughly 18% of them found once; the top ten carry 9.5% to 15%. The sample holds many counts of this clone. Its target is unknown. Germline V gene data show CDR1 as SGHRS and CDR2 as YFSETQ. The CDR3 spans 17 residues. Trimming cost V 0 bases and J 0 bases, with 15 bases left between them. Thyroid surgery was preceded by no treatment in any patient.

The clonotype originates from a female donor with papillary thyroid cancer or a benign thyroid nodule (not recorded which). Some clones in this sample may be carry-over from other donors' samples. The chain recombines TRBV5-1 with TRBJ2-5; D is unresolved. Sequencing was performed on blood. The CDR3 DNA is TGCGCCAGCAGCTTGGCCCTCGGAGTGGTATACCAAGAGACCCAGTACTTC. Translated, it gives CASSLALGVVYQETQYF.